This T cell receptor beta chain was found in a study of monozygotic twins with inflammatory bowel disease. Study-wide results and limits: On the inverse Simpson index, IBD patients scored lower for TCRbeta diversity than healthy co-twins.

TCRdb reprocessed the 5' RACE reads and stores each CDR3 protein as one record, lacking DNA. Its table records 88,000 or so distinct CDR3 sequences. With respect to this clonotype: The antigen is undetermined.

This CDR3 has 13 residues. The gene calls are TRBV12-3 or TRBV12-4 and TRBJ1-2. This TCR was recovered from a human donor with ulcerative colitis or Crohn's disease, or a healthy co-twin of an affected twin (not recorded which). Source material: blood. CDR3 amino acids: CASSSGNSYGYTF.